This T cell receptor (beta chain) stems from a study of shared clonotypes between healthy human individuals. Assay used: immunoSEQ multiplex PCR; TCRdb lists only in-frame clones, some missing. The table lists about 340,000 clones, over 70% of them singletons. All participating donors were Caucasian adults from Nashville, Tennessee. Study findings and constraints: Naive CD4 clonotypes were shared across a few donors at approximately 5.3%.

CDR1 is SGHRS, CDR2 YFSETQ, per germline. The trim removed 2 bases at V and 3 bases at J, leaving 10 bases unmatched. This CDR3 contains 17 residues. Concerning this clone: What it binds is unknown.

Sequencing was carried out using memory CD4+ T cells sorted from blood. The subset was: CD45RA-negative fraction. The receptor was isolated from a man younger than 45 in good health. This rearrangement joins TRBV5-1 to TRBJ1-1; 10 bases agree with TRBD1. CDR3 protein: CASSFSGGDRGYTEAFF. The CDR3 region has the DNA TGCGCCAGCAGCTTTTCCGGAGGGGACAGGGGCTACACTGAAGCTTTCTTT.